These 11 T cell receptor beta chains were all obtained from the same sample, sequenced in a study of cytomegalovirus exposure and HLA in healthy donors. The study ran its PCR with 60 Vbeta and 13 Jbeta primers. The method was immunoSEQ multiplex PCR; TCRdb's version includes in-frame clones alone and lacks a portion of them. Of roughly 160,000 clones listed, about 80% are singletons. The source material was PBMCs. These TCRs come from a man in his late teens or twenties in good health and CMV-seropositive.

The sample holds one count of this clone. V and J are TRBV14 and TRBJ2-2; 9 nucleotides match TRBD2. CDR3 size: 17 residues. J gave up 0 bases and V 2 bases, and 4 bases lay outside the gene matches. Per germline, CDR1 SGHDN and CDR2 FVKESK. The CDR3 is CASSQRLAATNTGELFF. CDR3 nucleotides: TGTGCCAGCAGCCAAAGACTAGCGGCGACGAACACCGGGGAGCTGTTTTTT.

The V and J genes are TRBV5-1 and TRBJ1-2; D is perhaps TRBD1 (5 bases). The germline V and J ends were trimmed by 6 bases and 4 bases, with 16 bases remaining between them. Germline V gives CDR1 SGHRS, CDR2 YFSETQ. This CDR3 has 14 residues. The CDR3 sequence: CASTSRTGSYGYTF. The CDR3 bases are TGCGCCAGCACCTCCCGTACAGGATCCTATGGCTACACCTTC. The full variable domain, with the rest looked up from reference TRBV5-1 and TRBJ1-2, is KAGVTQTPRYLIKTRGQQVTLSCSPISGHRSVSWYQQTPGQGLQFLFEYFSETQRNKGNFPGRFSGRQFSNSRSEMNVSTLELGDSALYLCASTSRTGSYGYTFGSGTRLTVV.

The V gene is TRBV6-1, the J gene TRBJ1-6; D not resolved. V lost 6 bases and J lost 1, with 4 bases in between. Germline assignment: CDR1 MNHNS and CDR2 SASEGT. This CDR3 is 13 amino acids long. As DNA, the CDR3 is TGTGCCAGCAGGGCATCCTATAATTCACCCCTCCACTTT. The encoded protein is CASRASYNSPLHF.

The genes are TRBV6-1 and TRBJ1-6, with D unclear. The CDR3 is 17 amino acids. V gave up 2 bases and J gave up 0 bases, with 11 bases separating them. Looked up from germline, CDR1 is MNHNS and CDR2 is SASEGT. The CDR3 here is CASSENTISSYNSPLHF. CDR3 nucleotide sequence: TGTGCCAGCAGTGAAAACACGATAAGCTCCTATAATTCACCCCTCCACTTT.

The chain links TRBV27 to TRBJ1-2; TRBD1 might be the D (6 bases). Germline CDR1 and CDR2: MNHEY and SMNVEV (reference sequence). This CDR3 contains 15 residues. V dropped 0 bases and J dropped 8 bases, with 16 bases sitting between them. CDR3 DNA sequence: TGTGCCAGCAGTTTATCGAATGGGGGCTTAAAAGGCTACACCTTC. It translates to CASSLSNGGLKGYTF.

As concerns this clone: Germline is not matched at one junction end, which may reflect a read error. The chain links TRBV30 to TRBJ2-6, with a weak D call TRBD1 (6 bases). The germline V gene has CDR1 GTSNPN and CDR2 SVGIG (reference sequence). This CDR3 spans 13 amino acids. The CDR3 here is CACGGSGANGLTF. The CDR3 nucleotides read TGTGCTTGTGGGGGCTCTGGGGCCAACGGCCTGACTTTC. The full variable domain, with the rest looked up from reference TRBV30 and TRBJ2-6, is SQTIHQWPATLVQPVGSPLSLECTVEGTSNPNLYWYRQAAGRGLQLLFYSVGIGQISSEVPQNLSASRPQDRQFILSSKKLLLSDSGFYLCACGGSGANGLTFGAGSRLTVL.

The chain is built from TRBV7-9 and TRBJ2-1; 9 nucleotides agree with TRBD2. Looked up from germline, CDR1 is SEHNR and CDR2 is FQNEAQ (reference sequence). This CDR3 has 16 amino acids. Germline trimming cut 0 bases from V and 6 bases from J; bases unmatched to any gene: 6. The CDR3 bases are TGTGCCAGCAGCTTAGCTGGCGGGAGGGGCGCCAATGAGCAGTTCTTC. Its translation: CASSLAGGRGANEQFF.

V usage is TRBV29-1 and J usage is TRBJ1-4; D not resolved. Germline CDR1 SQVTM, CDR2 ANQGSEA. V dropped 8 bases and J dropped 7 bases, with 20 bases sitting between them. The CDR3 loop spans 14 amino acids. In nucleotides, the CDR3 is TGCAGCACCTCCTCGGGAGCTGCGGGTGAAAAACTGTTTTTT. This sequence encodes CSTSSGAAGEKLFF.

The V and J genes are TRBV5-1 and TRBJ2-3; 9 bases are shared with TRBD2. The CDR3 has 16 amino acids. CDR1 and CDR2 (germline): SGHRS, YFSETQ. The J segment lost 4 bases and the V segment lost 1 base, leaving 7 bases of the junction unmatched. CDR3 DNA sequence: TGCGCCAGCAGCTTGATCCTAGCGGGGTATGCAGATACGCAGTATTTT. The encoded protein is CASSLILAGYADTQYF.

This chain uses TRBV5-1 with TRBJ1-1, with D perhaps matching TRBD1 (5 bases). CDR1 and CDR2 (germline): SGHRS, YFSETQ. With 2 bases removed from V and 2 bases from J, the gap between germline ends came to 10 bases. The CDR3 spans 14 residues. The CDR3 coding sequence is TGCGCCAGCAGCTTCTCCGGGGGTAACACTGAAGCTTTCTTT. This codes for CASSFSGGNTEAFF.

The chain recombines TRBV5-1 with TRBJ2-5, with D tentatively TRBD2 (7 bases). Trimming removed 1 base at V and 5 bases at J, with 15 bases between. This CDR3 comprises 15 residues. Germline V lookup: CDR1 SGHRS, CDR2 YFSETQ. The CDR3 here is CASSLSGGAGETQYF. The CDR3 coding sequence is TGCGCCAGCAGCTTGAGTGGGGGGGCAGGTGAGACCCAGTACTTC.